This T cell receptor (beta chain) originates from a study of blood T cells in healthy people across ages (dated by TCRdb to the mid-2010s). Looking at the study overall: Template switching captured roughly one uniquely barcoded TCR beta cDNA molecule per two T cells in model experiments. To avoid experimental bias, donors of different ages were distributed randomly across sequencing lanes. The study analyzed two additional independent replicas of 1 million unique cDNA reads from the same blood draw for two donors, one aged 18 to 30 and one aged 80 or older. The donors were split into four age groups: young (average 16 years), middle-aged (roughly 39), aged (roughly 60) and long-lived (under 90). Age-related changes in TCR beta repertoire diversity were measured in the study by deep sequencing normalized with unique cDNA molecular identifiers. The investigation overall reported the following: Because donor CMV infection status was unknown, age-related changes in expanded clonotypes were potentially confounded. Conclusive comparison of naive and antigen-experienced compartments was prevented by the profiling of bulk unsorted PBMCs. Estimates of total diversity from one million sequenced T cells were regarded as lower bounds and underestimates. Observed TCR beta diversity per million T cells fell roughly linearly with age, and a significant reduction was already apparent by age around 36. The long-lived group showed more naive CD4+ T cells, fewer expanded clones and increased TCR diversity than the aged group, suggesting age selection. There was a strong correlation between observed TCR beta diversity and the percentage of naive T cells measured by flow cytometry.

Via the germline V gene, CDR1 is SQVTM and CDR2 ANQGSEA. V has 7 bases trimmed and J has 3 bases trimmed; junction bases matching no gene number 4. The CDR3 runs 13 residues from the cysteine to the phenylalanine. Here the CDR3 DNA is all that survives: 39 bases in frame from base 1. Libraries came from 5' RACE. Sequencing instrument: Illumina HiSeq 2500. A second 7 to 11 cycle PCR used a sample-barcoded 5' primer and a J-beta primer mix. A template-switch 5' adaptor carrying 12 random nucleotides introduced a unique molecular identifier onto each TCR beta cDNA molecule. At least 3 million CDR3-containing paired-end reads were obtained from each sample. First-strand cDNA was synthesized from all RNA with the Mint cDNA synthesis kit, primed by a TRBC-specific oligonucleotide. Following uracil-DNA glycosylase treatment, all cDNA underwent a first 18-cycle PCR with the universal primers M1SS and BC2_uni_R. On the study's bioinformatics: Normalization of each sample was performed by random selection of 1 million high-quality reads, each carrying a distinct molecular identifier. Instead of being binned into consensus sequences, reads that shared molecular identifiers were thrown out. MiTCR, set to a Q25 quality threshold and the strictest error-elimination algorithm, was used for CDR3 identification, clonotype clustering and error correction. A nonparametric unseen species model with Euler transformation was used to estimate lower-bound total TCR beta diversity. The public reads were run again by TCRdb, first through fastp at Q25 and then through MiXCR, and only productive beta chains were kept. Rows merge per CDR3 protein into single entries with the most common DNA and genes. TCRdb, rather than the study authors, made the V and J calls. The sample table records 650,000 or so distinct CDR3 sequences; over 40% of these occur just once. Roughly 14% of the sample belongs to the ten largest clones.

Regarding this clonotype: This receptor's antigen is unknown. Nothing much larger sits one base from this clone, and base qualities are not available.

Donors were approximately 42 systemically healthy Caucasian individuals from Russia aged roughly 6 to 95 years. Each donor gave approximately 9.4 milliliters of peripheral blood, drawn into EDTA-treated Vacutainer tubes. Ficoll-Paque density-gradient centrifugation was used to isolate PBMCs, with at least 6.5 million per sample. Trizol reagent was used to extract total RNA from the PBMCs, yielding at least 5.5 micrograms per sample. The percentages of naive CD45RAhigh/CD27high T cells were determined by flow cytometry on a PBMC aliquot from every donor. This clonotype was sampled from a woman at least 80 years old in good health. Sequenced input: blood. The sequence links TRBV29-1 to TRBJ2-3; 10 central nucleotides agree with TRBD2. The CDR3 reads as follows: CSGAGLATDTQYF. Here is the DNA: TGCAGCGGGGCGGGACTAGCGACAGATACGCAGTATTTT.